These 3 T cell receptor beta chains share one sample of origin, sequenced in a study of pediatric ulcerative colitis. Clones were read by immunoSEQ multiplex PCR, and TCRdb kept only the in-frame ones, dropping some. The sample gives around 61,000 clones, about 90% of which show up once; around 3% is in the top ten. The sequenced sample consisted of blood. These receptors were collected from a boy between 5 and 17 years old with severe ulcerative colitis.

The CDR3 region is CARSFFGASLYGYTF. For the CDR3, the DNA is TGTGCCAGAAGCTTCTTCGGGGCGTCTCTCTATGGCTACACCTTC. This chain links TRBV5-3 with TRBJ1-2; a weak D match, TRBD1 (5 bases). TRBV5-3 has ORF status, its function being uncertain. The CDR3 covers 15 residues. V dropped 2 bases and J dropped 4 bases, with 15 bases sitting between them.

The V and J genes are TRBV25-1 and TRBJ2-1, with D uncertain. Germline values: CDR1 MGHDK, CDR2 SYGVNS. Trimming cost V 4 bases and J 8 bases, with 9 bases left between them. The CDR3 sequence is 12 residues long. In DNA form, the CDR3 reads TGTGCCAGCAGTGCTACGAGCGATGAGCAGTTCTTC. Protein sequence: CASSATSDEQFF.

The genes are TRBV13 and TRBJ1-2, with D possibly being TRBD1 (5 bases). CDR3 size: 11 residues. Trimming took 5 bases from V and 8 from J, leaving 9 bases between them. Germline loops: CDR1 PRHDT, CDR2 FYEKMQ (reference sequence). The CDR3 sequence is CASSGGEGYTF. The CDR3 DNA reads TGTGCCAGCAGCGGGGGTGAGGGCTACACCTTC.